This T cell receptor beta chain is drawn from a study of blood T cell repertoires in COVID-19. Germline CDR1 is SEHNR and CDR2 is FQNEAQ (reference sequence). This CDR3 is built from 15 residues. The junction had 4 bases not matched to a gene; V was cut back by 2 bases and J by 3 bases. TCRdb keeps only in-frame clones here, not all; method: immunoSEQ multiplex PCR. The sample holds about 210,000 clones, around four fifths seen once. The sequenced sample was peripheral blood. The chain has TRBV7-9 and TRBJ1-1, with 9 bases fitting TRBD1. This receptor was taken from a woman aged 40 to 50 with active or convalescent COVID-19. CDR3 sequence reads: CASSLWDREDTEAFF. Written as DNA, the CDR3 is TGTGCCAGCAGCTTATGGGACAGGGAGGACACTGAAGCTTTCTTT. Full variable domain (rest looked up from reference TRBV7-9 and TRBJ1-1): DTGVSQNPRHKITKRGQNVTFRCDPISEHNRLYWYRQTLGQGPEFLTYFQNEAQLEKSRLLSDRFSAERPKGSFSTLEIQRTEQGDSAMYLCASSLWDREDTEAFFGQGTRLTVV.